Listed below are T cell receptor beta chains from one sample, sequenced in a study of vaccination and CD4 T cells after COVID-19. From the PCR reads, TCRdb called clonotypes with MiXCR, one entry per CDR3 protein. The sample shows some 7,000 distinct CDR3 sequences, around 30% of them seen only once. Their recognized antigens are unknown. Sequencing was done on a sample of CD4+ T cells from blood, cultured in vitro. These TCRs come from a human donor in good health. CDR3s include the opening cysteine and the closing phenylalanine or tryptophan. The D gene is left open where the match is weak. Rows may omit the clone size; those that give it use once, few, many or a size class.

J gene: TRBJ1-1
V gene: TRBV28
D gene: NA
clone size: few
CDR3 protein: CASGRRVGGNTEAFF
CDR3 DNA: TGTGCCAGCGGACGCAGGGTTGGGGGAAACACTGAAGCTTTCTTT

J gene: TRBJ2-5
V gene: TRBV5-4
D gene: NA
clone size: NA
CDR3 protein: CASSSRGTEETQYF
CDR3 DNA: TGTGCCAGCAGCTCACGCGGGACGGAAGAGACCCAGTACTTC

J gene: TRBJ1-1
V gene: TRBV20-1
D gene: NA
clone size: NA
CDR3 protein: CSARPHMNTEAFF
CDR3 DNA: TGCAGTGCTAGACCCCACATGAACACTGAAGCTTTCTTT

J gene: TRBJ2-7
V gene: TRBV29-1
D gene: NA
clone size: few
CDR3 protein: CSVGGGEFGEQYF
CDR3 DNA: TGCAGCGTTGGAGGGGGAGAATTTGGCGAGCAGTACTTC

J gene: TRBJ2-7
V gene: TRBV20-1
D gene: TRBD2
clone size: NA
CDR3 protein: CSASGTGGGEQYF
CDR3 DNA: TGCAGTGCTAGCGGCACGGGGGGGGGCGAGCAGTACTTC

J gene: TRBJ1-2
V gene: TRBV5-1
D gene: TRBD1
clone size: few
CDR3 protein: CASSPGGQQSYTF
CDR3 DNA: TGCGCCAGCAGCCCGGGGGGACAGCAAAGCTACACCTTC

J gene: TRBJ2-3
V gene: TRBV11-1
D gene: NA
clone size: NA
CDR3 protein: CASSLAPFGDTQYF
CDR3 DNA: TGTGCCAGCAGCTTAGCCCCTTTTGGAGATACGCAGTATTTT

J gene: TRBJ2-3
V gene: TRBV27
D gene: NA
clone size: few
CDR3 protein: CASSWADTQYF
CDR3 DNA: TGTGCCAGCAGTTGGGCAGATACGCAGTATTTT

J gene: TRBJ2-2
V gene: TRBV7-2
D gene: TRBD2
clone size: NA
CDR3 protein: CASSSRLAGYPLTGELFF
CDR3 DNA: TGTGCCAGCAGCTCTAGACTAGCGGGATACCCCCTCACCGGGGAGCTGTTTTTT

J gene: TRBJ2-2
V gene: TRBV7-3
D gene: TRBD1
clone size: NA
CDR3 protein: CASSLLAGTGGNTGELFF
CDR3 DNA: TGTGCCAGCAGCTTACTGGCCGGGACAGGGGGCAACACCGGGGAGCTGTTTTTT

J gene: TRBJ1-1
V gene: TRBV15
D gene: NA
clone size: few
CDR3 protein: CATSRDSMNTEAFF
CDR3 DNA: TGTGCCACCAGCAGAGATTCGATGAACACTGAAGCTTTCTTT

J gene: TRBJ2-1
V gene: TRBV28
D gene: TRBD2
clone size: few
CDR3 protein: CASSSAGTRDHNEQFF
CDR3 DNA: TGTGCCAGCAGCTCGGCCGGGACTAGGGACCACAATGAGCAGTTCTTC

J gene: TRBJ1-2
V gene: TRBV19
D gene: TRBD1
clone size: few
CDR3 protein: CASHKRDRGGLDYTF
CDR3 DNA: TGTGCCAGTCACAAACGGGACAGGGGCGGACTCGACTACACCTTC

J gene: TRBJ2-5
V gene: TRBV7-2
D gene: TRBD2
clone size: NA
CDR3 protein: CASTLASETQYF
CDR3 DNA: TGTGCCAGCACACTAGCGTCCGAGACCCAGTACTTC

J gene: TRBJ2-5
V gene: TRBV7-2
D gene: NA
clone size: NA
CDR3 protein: CASSLARVLQETQYF
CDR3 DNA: TGTGCCAGCAGCTTAGCGAGAGTTCTCCAAGAGACCCAGTACTTC

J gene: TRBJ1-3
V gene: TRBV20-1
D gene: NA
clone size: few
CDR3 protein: CSAREGTSSGNTIYF
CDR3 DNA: TGCAGTGCTAGAGAGGGTACATCGAGTGGAAACACCATATATTTT

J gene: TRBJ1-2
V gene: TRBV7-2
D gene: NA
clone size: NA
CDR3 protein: CASSLPGHHYGYTF
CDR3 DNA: TGTGCCAGCAGTCTCCCGGGACACCACTATGGCTACACCTTC

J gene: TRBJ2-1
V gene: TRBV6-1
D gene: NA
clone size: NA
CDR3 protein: CASSLRVLANEQFF
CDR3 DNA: TGTGCCAGCTCTCTCCGGGTTCTAGCTAATGAGCAGTTCTTC

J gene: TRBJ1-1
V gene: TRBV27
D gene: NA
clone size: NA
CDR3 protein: CASSLSWGGNTEAFF
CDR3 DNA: TGTGCCAGCAGTTTATCCTGGGGGGGGAACACTGAAGCTTTCTTT

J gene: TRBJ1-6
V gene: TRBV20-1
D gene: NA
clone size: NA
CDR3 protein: CSARAGDNSPLHF
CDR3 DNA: TGCAGTGCTAGAGCAGGGGATAATTCACCCCTCCACTTT

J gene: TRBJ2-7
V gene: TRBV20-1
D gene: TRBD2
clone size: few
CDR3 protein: CSASGGLALSSYEQYF
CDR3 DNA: TGCAGTGCTAGCGGGGGACTAGCGTTAAGCTCCTACGAGCAGTACTTC

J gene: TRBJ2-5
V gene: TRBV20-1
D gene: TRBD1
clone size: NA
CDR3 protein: CSARAQGAKQETQYF
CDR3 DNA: TGCAGTGCTAGAGCACAGGGGGCCAAACAAGAGACCCAGTACTTC

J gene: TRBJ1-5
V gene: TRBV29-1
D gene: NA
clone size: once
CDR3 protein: CSAGGDTGNQPQHF
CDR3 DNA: TGCAGCGCTGGGGGGGATACCGGCAATCAGCCCCAGCATTTT

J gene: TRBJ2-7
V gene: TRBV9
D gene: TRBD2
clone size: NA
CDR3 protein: CASSVDTSGSSEQYF
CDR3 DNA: TGTGCCAGCAGCGTAGACACTAGCGGGAGTTCCGAGCAGTACTTC

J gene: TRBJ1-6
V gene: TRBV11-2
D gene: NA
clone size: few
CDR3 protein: CASSLGQFNSPLHF
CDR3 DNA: TGTGCCAGCAGCTTAGGACAGTTCAATTCACCCCTCCACTTT

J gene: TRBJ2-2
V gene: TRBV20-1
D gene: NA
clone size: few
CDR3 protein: CSARGGPNTGELFF
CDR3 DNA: TGCAGTGCTAGAGGCGGTCCGAACACCGGGGAGCTGTTTTTT

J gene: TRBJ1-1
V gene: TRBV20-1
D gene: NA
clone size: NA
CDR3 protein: CSASGSNTEAFF
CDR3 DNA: TGCAGTGCTAGCGGCAGTAACACTGAAGCTTTCTTT

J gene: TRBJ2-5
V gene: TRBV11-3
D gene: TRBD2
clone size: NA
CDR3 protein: CASSLDPPIAWGGPETQYF
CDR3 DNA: TGTGCCAGCAGCTTAGATCCCCCAATAGCTTGGGGAGGGCCCGAGACCCAGTACTTC

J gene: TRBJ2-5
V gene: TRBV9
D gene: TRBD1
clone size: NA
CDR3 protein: CASSPGTAVETQYF
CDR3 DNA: TGTGCCAGCAGCCCGGGGACAGCTGTAGAGACCCAGTACTTC

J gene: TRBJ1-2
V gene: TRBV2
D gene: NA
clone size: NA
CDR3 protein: CASSAENYGYTF
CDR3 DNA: TGTGCCAGCAGTGCTGAGAACTATGGCTACACCTTC

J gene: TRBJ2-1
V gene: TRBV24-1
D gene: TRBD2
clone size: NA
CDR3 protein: CATSDPDPSGSNEQFF
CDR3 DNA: TGTGCCACCAGTGATCCGGACCCTAGCGGGAGCAATGAGCAGTTCTTC

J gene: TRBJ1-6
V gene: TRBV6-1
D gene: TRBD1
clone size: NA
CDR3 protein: CASRKTGSSYNSPLHF
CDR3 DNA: TGTGCCAGCAGAAAGACAGGGAGCTCCTATAATTCACCCCTCCACTTT

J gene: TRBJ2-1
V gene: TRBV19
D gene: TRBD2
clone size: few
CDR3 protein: CASRTGTVAGLINEQFF
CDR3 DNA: TGTGCCAGTCGAACCGGAACCGTAGCGGGATTGATCAATGAGCAGTTCTTC

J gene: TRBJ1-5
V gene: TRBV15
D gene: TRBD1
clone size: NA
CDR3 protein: CATSSGQGSFHQPQHF
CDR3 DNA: TGTGCCACCAGCAGTGGACAGGGCTCTTTTCATCAGCCCCAGCATTTT

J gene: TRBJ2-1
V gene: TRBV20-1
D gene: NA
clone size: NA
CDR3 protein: CSARTLAPRSYNEQFF
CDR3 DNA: TGCAGTGCTAGGACCTTAGCGCCCCGCTCCTACAATGAGCAGTTCTTC

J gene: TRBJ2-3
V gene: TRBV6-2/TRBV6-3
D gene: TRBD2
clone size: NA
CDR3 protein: CASSSGLADRSQYF
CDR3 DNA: TGTGCCAGCAGTTCAGGACTAGCGGACCGCTCGCAGTATTTT

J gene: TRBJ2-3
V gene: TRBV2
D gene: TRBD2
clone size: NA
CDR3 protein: CASIAGTSGKSTDTQYF
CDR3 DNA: TGTGCCAGCATTGCGGGGACTAGCGGGAAGAGCACAGATACGCAGTATTTT

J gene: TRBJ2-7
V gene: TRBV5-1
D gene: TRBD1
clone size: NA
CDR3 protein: CASSPGDRGYEQYF
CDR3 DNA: TGCGCCAGCAGTCCGGGGGACAGGGGCTACGAGCAGTACTTC

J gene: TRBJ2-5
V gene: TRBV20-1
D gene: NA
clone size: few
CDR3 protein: CSAAIGGGGETQYF
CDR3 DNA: TGCAGTGCTGCGATAGGGGGAGGGGGTGAGACCCAGTACTTC

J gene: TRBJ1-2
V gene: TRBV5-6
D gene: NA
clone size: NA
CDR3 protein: CASSPGENYGYTF
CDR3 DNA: TGTGCCAGCAGCCCTGGAGAGAACTATGGCTACACCTTC

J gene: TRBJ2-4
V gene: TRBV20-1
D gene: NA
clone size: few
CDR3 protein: CSARDVSVKNIQYF
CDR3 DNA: TGCAGTGCTAGAGATGTAAGCGTAAAAAACATTCAGTACTTC

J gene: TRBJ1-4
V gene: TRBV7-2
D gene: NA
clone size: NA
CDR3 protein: CASSPAPAGEKLFF
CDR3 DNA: TGTGCCAGCAGCCCAGCCCCGGCAGGGGAAAAACTGTTTTTT

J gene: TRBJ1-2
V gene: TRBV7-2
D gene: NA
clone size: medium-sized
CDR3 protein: CASSLGRSYGYTF
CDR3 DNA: TGTGCCAGCAGCTTAGGCCGAAGCTATGGCTACACCTTC

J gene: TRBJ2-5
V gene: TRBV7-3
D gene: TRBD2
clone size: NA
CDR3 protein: CASSSGLAGGWETQYF
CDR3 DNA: TGTGCCAGCAGCTCGGGACTAGCGGGAGGCTGGGAGACCCAGTACTTC

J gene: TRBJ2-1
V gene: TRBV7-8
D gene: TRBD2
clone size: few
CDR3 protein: CASSLGGGYNEQFF
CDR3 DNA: TGTGCCAGCAGCTTAGGGGGGGGTTACAATGAGCAGTTCTTC

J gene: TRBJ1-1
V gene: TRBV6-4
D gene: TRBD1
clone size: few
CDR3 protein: CASSDTGAMNTEAFF
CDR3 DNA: TGTGCCAGCAGTGACACAGGGGCTATGAACACTGAAGCTTTCTTT

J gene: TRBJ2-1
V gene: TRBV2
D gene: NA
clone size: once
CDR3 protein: CASIEQGPGNEQFF
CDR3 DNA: TGTGCCAGCATTGAGCAGGGTCCGGGCAATGAGCAGTTCTTC

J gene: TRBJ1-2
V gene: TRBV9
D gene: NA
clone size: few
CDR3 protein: CASSLGGEIYGYTF
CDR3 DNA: TGTGCCAGCAGCCTTGGGGGTGAAATATATGGCTACACCTTC